These 10 T cell receptor beta chains came from one sample sequenced in a study of identical twins' blood T cells. TCRdb reanalysed the 5' RACE reads using MiXCR and keeps one entry per CDR3 protein. The sample has a few hundred thousand distinct CDR3 sequences; roughly 27% are singletons. Sequencing input: PBMCs. The receptors originated from a woman aged 18-49 years in good health.

This chain connects TRBV10-2 to TRBJ2-6; a possible D gene is TRBD1 (6 bases). The V gene's germline CDR1 is WSHSY and CDR2 SAAADI. The CDR3 runs 19 residues. V was pared by 7 bases and J by 4 bases, with 26 bases between. The CDR3 sequence: CASIGGDIDRIFGANVLTF. Here the CDR3 DNA reads TGCGCCAGCATTGGGGGTGATATCGACAGGATATTCGGGGCCAACGTCCTGACTTTC.

To note about this clonotype: A single base separates this from a much larger clone, so it may be a read error. This chain connects TRBV20-1 to TRBJ2-3; tentatively, D is TRBD1 or TRBD2 (5 bases each). Trimming took off 5 bases at V and 3 bases at J, with 21 bases between the two ends. CDR3 length: 16 amino acids. In germline, CDR1 is DFQATT, CDR2 SNEGSKA (reference sequence). The CDR3 DNA follows: TGCAGTGCTGTAACACGGGGCACCTCCCTAACAGATACGCAGTATTTT. Translation gives CSAVTRGTSLTDTQYF.

J is TRBJ1-4 and V is TRBV12-3 or TRBV12-4, with TRBD1 identical over 7 bases. This CDR3 region has 16 residues. After removal of 5 bases from V and 5 bases from J, the junction contained 11 bases not matched to a gene. CDR3 protein: CASSPRPGTDNEKLFF. CDR3 sequence (DNA): TGTGCCAGCAGTCCAAGACCCGGGACAGACAATGAAAAACTGTTTTTT.

This clonotype was recorded a few times. The rearrangement links TRBV20-1 to TRBJ2-7, with D perhaps matching TRBD2 (6 bases). The CDR3 sequence is 13 residues long. Germline loops: CDR1 DFQATT, CDR2 SNEGSKA (reference sequence). The V end lost 2 bases, the J end lost 0 bases, and 8 bases lay between the germline ends. The CDR3 nucleotides are TGCAGTGCTAGAAGGCGGGACTCCTACGAGCAGTACTTC. Protein sequence: CSARRRDSYEQYF.

This chain joins TRBV7-8 and TRBJ2-1; 10 nucleotides match TRBD2. V shed 3 bases and J 4 bases; nucleotides not matched to a gene: 9. Germline V gives CDR1 SGHVS, CDR2 FQNEAQ. This CDR3 is 17 amino acids long. CDR3 bases: TGTGCCAGCAGCTTCACTAAACGGACTAGCGGTTACAATGAGCAGTTCTTC. Amino acids: CASSFTKRTSGYNEQFF.

This clonotype has at least ten counts. This sequence joins TRBV20-1 and TRBJ2-3; 8 bases map to TRBD2. This CDR3 has 13 residues. Germline CDR1 is DFQATT and CDR2 is SNEGSKA (reference sequence). Trimming at V came to 7 bases and at J to 3 bases, leaving 6 bases not matched to a gene. The CDR3 sequence: CSGDSGGTDTQYF. The CDR3 nucleotides read TGCAGTGGGGACTCGGGGGGGACAGATACGCAGTATTTT.

The chain recombines TRBV29-1 with TRBJ2-3; 7 bases agree with TRBD2. The germline CDR1 and CDR2 sequences are SQVTM and ANQGSEA. This CDR3 is 14 amino acids long. With 2 bases clipped from V and 3 bases from J, the junction kept 5 bases outside the gene matches. The CDR3 reads CSVERTSGTDTQYF. The CDR3 DNA sequence: TGCAGCGTTGAAAGGACTAGTGGTACAGATACGCAGTATTTT.

This chain joins TRBV3-1 and TRBJ2-1; D is unresolved. CDR1 LGHDT and CDR2 YNNKEL come from the germline V gene (reference sequence). The CDR3 length is 13 residues. The V and J ends lost 2 bases and 4 bases respectively, with 6 bases between them. CDR3: CASSQRSYNEQFF. Written as DNA, the CDR3 is TGTGCCAGCAGCCAACGTAGTTACAATGAGCAGTTCTTC.

This clonotype has ten or more counts. This chain connects TRBV15 to TRBJ1-2; possible D gene TRBD1, 5 bases. Trimming cost V 1 base and J 0 bases, with 9 bases left between them. Germline-derived CDR1 and CDR2 are LNHNV and YYDKDF (reference sequence). This CDR3 comprises 15 residues. CDR3 DNA: TGTGCCACCAGCAGAGGACAGTCGTCTAACTATGGCTACACCTTC. Translated, it gives CATSRGQSSNYGYTF.

This clonotype came up a few times. The genes are TRBV6-5 and TRBJ1-2; D is perhaps TRBD1 (6 bases). The V and J ends lost 2 bases and 8 bases respectively, with 18 bases between them. This CDR3 has 15 amino acids. CDR1 and CDR2 from the germline V gene are MNHEY and SVGAGI. The CDR3 reads CASSYQPKGGTGYTF. The CDR3 DNA reads as TGTGCCAGCAGTTACCAACCTAAGGGGGGGACAGGCTACACCTTC.